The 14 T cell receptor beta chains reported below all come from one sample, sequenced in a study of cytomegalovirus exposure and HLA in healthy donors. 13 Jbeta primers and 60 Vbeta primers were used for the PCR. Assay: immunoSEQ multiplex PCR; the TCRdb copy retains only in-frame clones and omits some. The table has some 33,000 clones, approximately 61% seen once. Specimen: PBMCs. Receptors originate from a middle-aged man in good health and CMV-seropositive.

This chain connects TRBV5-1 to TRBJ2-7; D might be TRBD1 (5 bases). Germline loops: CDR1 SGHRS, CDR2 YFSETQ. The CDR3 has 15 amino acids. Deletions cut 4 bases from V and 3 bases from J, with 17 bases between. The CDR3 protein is CASSPRQGGLYEQYF. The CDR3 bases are TGCGCCAGCAGCCCCCGGCAGGGTGGGCTCTACGAGCAGTACTTC.

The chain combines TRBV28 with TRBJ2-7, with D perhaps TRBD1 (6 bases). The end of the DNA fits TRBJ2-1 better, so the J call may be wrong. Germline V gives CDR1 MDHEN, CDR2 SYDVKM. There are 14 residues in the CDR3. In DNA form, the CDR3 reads TGTGCCAGCCGCAAGACAGGTAGGGTCTACGAGCAGTTCTTC. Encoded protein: CASRKTGRVYEQFF.

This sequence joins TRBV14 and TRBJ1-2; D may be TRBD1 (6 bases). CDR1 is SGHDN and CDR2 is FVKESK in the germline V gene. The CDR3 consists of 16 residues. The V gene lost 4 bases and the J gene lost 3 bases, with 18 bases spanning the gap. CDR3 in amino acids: CASSRRKVGGHYGYTF. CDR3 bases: TGTGCCAGCAGCCGTCGTAAGGTGGGGGGGCACTATGGCTACACCTTC. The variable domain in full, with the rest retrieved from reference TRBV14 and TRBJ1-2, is EAGVTQFPSHSVIEKGQTVTLRCDPISGHDNLYWYRRVMGKEIKFLLHFVKESKQDESGMPNNRFLAERTGGTYSTLKVQPAELEDSGVYFCASSRRKVGGHYGYTFGSGTRLTVV.

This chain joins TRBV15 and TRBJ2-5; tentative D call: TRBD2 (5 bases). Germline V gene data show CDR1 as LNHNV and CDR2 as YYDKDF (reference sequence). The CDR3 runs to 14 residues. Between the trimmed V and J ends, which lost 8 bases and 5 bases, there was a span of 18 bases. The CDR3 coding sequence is TGTGCCACCCAGGAGGTCGAGGGCGGGGAGACCCAGTACTTC. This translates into CATQEVEGGETQYF.

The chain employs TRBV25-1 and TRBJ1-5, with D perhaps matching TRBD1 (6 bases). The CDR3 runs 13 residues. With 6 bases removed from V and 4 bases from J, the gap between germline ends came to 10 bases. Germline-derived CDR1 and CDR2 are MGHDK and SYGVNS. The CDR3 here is CASSRTENQPQHF. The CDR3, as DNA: TGTGCCAGCAGCAGGACAGAAAATCAGCCCCAGCATTTT.

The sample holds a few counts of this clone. The CDR3 sequence is CAWHRRQGNNEQFF. The CDR3 DNA is TGTGCCTGGCACCGGCGACAGGGTAACAATGAGCAGTTCTTC. This chain uses TRBV30 with TRBJ2-1, with 7 bases lining up with TRBD1. The CDR3 totals 14 residues. The germline V gene encodes CDR1 GTSNPN and CDR2 SVGIG (reference sequence). The V segment lost 5 bases and the J segment 5 bases; nucleotides outside the gene matches: 9.

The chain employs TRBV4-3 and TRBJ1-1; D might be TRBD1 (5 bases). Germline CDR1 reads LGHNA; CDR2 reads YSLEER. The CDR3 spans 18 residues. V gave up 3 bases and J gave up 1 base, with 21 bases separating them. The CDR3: CASSHYPFGGGANTEAFF. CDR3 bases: TGCGCCAGCAGCCACTACCCCTTTGGGGGAGGGGCGAACACTGAAGCTTTCTTT.

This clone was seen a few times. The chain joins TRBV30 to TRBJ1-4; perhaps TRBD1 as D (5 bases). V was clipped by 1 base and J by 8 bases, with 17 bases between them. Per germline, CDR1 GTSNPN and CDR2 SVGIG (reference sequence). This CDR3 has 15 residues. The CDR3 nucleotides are TGTGCCTGGAGTGCCTTAGGGGATTTCGGAGAAAAACTGTTTTTT. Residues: CAWSALGDFGEKLFF. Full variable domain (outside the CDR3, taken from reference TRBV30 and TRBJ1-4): SQTIHQWPATLVQPVGSPLSLECTVEGTSNPNLYWYRQAAGRGLQLLFYSVGIGQISSEVPQNLSASRPQDRQFILSSKKLLLSDSGFYLCAWSALGDFGEKLFFGSGTQLSVL.

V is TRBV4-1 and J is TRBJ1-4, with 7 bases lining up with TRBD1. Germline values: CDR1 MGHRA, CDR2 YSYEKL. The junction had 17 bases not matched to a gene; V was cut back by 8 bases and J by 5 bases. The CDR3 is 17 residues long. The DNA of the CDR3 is TGCGCCAGCTTCCGTGGCACAGGGGAGAGAGGGAATGAAAAACTGTTTTTT. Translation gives CASFRGTGERGNEKLFF.

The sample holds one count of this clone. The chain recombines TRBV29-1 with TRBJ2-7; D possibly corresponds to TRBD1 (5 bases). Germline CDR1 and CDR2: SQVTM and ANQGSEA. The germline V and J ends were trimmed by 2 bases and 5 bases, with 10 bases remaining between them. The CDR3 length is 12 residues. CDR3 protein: CSVEIAGNEQYF. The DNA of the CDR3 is TGCAGCGTTGAAATCGCAGGGAACGAGCAGTACTTC.

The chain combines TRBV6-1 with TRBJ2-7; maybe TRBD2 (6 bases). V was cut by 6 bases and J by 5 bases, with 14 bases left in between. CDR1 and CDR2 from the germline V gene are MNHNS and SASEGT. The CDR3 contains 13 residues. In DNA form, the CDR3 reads TGTGCCAGCAGGGCCTACGGGGGTCACGAGCAGTACTTC. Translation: CASRAYGGHEQYF.

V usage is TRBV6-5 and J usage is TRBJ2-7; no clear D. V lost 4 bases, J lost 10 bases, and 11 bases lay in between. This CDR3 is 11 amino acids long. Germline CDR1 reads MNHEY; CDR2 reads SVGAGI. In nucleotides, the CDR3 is TGTGCCAGCAGTTCCCTAAGTTCTCAGTACTTC. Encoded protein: CASSSLSSQYF.

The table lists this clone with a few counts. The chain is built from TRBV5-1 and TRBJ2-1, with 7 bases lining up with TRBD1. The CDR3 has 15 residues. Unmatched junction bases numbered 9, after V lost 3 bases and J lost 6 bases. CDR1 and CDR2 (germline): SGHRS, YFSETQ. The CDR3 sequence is CASSSQGSFVNEQFF. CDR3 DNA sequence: TGCGCCAGCAGCTCACAGGGGTCTTTTGTCAATGAGCAGTTCTTC. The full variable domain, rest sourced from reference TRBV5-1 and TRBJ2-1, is KAGVTQTPRYLIKTRGQQVTLSCSPISGHRSVSWYQQTPGQGLQFLFEYFSETQRNKGNFPGRFSGRQFSNSRSEMNVSTLELGDSALYLCASSSQGSFVNEQFFGPGTRLTVL.

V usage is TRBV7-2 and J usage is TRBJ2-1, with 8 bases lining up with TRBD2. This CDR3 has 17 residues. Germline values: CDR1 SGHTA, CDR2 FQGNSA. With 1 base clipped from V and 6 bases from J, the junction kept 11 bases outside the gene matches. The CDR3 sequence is CASSLVWTSYAGNEQFF. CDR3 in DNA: TGTGCCAGCAGCTTAGTATGGACTAGCTATGCTGGCAATGAGCAGTTCTTC.